This T cell receptor beta chain stems from a study of identical twins. The study, taken as a whole, reports: The same donors were not followed; conclusions instead depended on cross-sectional statistical analysis.

About this clonotype: The antigen remains undetermined.

TCRdb re-analysed the 5' RACE reads in MiXCR, keeping a single row per CDR3 protein. Of a few hundred thousand distinct CDR3 sequences in the sample, approximately 24% were seen once. Healthy Caucasians supplied all donations. V was pared by 7 bases and J by 3 bases, with 6 bases of the junction left unmatched. This CDR3 is 13 amino acids long. In germline, CDR1 is SGHAT, CDR2 FQNNGV. In addition, the sample was reused for a study of T cells expressing NK-cell markers. From that report: In roughly six donors, dominant NKG2C+ clonotypes were about 1.0-7.0% of CD8+ T cells.

The specimen sequenced was CD4+ T cells sorted from blood. The rearrangement links TRBV11-2 to TRBJ2-7, with 7 positions matching TRBD2. This clonotype originated in a woman younger than 35 in good health. The CDR3 DNA is TGTGCCAGCAACGGGGGAGGGGACTACGAGCAGTACTTC. Its translation: CASNGGGDYEQYF.